These 13 T cell receptor beta chains originate from one sample sequenced in a study of cytomegalovirus exposure and HLA in healthy donors (dated 2017 in TCRdb). Library preparation employed the immunoSEQ multiplex PCR assay. TCRdb's version of the immuneACCESS table is confined to in-frame rearrangements and falls short of the full clone set. An unresolved V gene accounts for under half of the shortfall where checked; the remainder is of unknown origin. The table for this sample lists fewer than 100,000 clones; 90% to 95% of them were counted only once. The ten largest clones take up over 2% of the sample. The sequenced sample was PBMCs. The receptors come from a woman aged 18 to 35 in good health and CMV-seronegative.

The chain joins TRBV5-1 to TRBJ2-1; 7 bases are shared with TRBD1. The CDR3 extends over 16 amino acids. CDR1 SGHRS and CDR2 YFSETQ come from the germline V gene. With 2 bases clipped from V and 2 bases from J, the junction kept 7 bases outside the gene matches. The CDR3 region is CASSFRQGLTYNEQFF. CDR3 sequence (DNA): TGCGCCAGCAGCTTTAGACAGGGCTTAACCTACAATGAGCAGTTCTTC. The variable domain in full, completed from reference TRBV5-1 and TRBJ2-1, reads KAGVTQTPRYLIKTRGQQVTLSCSPISGHRSVSWYQQTPGQGLQFLFEYFSETQRNKGNFPGRFSGRQFSNSRSEMNVSTLELGDSALYLCASSFRQGLTYNEQFFGPGTRLTVL.

V gene TRBV7-2 combines with J gene TRBJ2-6, with TRBD1 identical over 8 bases. The CDR3 runs 19 residues. V shed 4 bases, J shed 3 bases, and the junction held 14 bases outside the gene matches. Germline lookup yields CDR1 SGHTA and CDR2 FQGNSA. The CDR3 nucleotides read TGTGCCAGCAGCTCCCTAGTGAGACAGGGGAGAGTTGGGGCCAACGTCCTGACTTTC. It encodes CASSSLVRQGRVGANVLTF.

The chain has TRBV5-1 and TRBJ2-1; 10 nucleotides match TRBD2. V trimming: 3 bases; J trimming: 9 bases; junction bases outside the gene matches: 9. The CDR3 is 15 amino acids. The germline gives CDR1 SGHRS, CDR2 YFSETQ. CDR3 amino acids: CASSSRTSGEAEQFF. CDR3 DNA: TGCGCCAGCAGCTCCCGGACTAGCGGCGAGGCTGAGCAGTTCTTC.

The chain uses TRBV7-8 and TRBJ2-5; 9 nucleotides match TRBD2. Germline CDR1 is SGHVS and CDR2 is FQNEAQ. Trimming cost V 6 bases and J 4 bases; bases outside gene matches: 15. CDR3 length: 17 amino acids. CDR3 nucleotides: TGTGCCAGCAGTTTCCCGCGGGAGGGCGGGGGCCCAGAGACCCAGTACTTC. It is translated as CASSFPREGGGPETQYF. The full variable domain, in which reference TRBV7-8 and TRBJ2-5 provide the parts outside the CDR3, is GAGVSQSPRYKVAKRGQDVALRCDPISGHVSLFWYQQALGQGPEFLTYFQNEAQLDKSGLPSDRFFAERPEGSVSTLKIQRTQQEDSAVYLCASSFPREGGGPETQYFGPGTRLLVL.

The chain links TRBV29-1 to TRBJ2-2; 7 positions match TRBD1. J was trimmed by 0 bases and V by 7 bases; bases with no gene match: 17. The CDR3 contains 18 residues. The germline gives CDR1 SQVTM, CDR2 ANQGSEA. The CDR3 DNA sequence: TGCAGCGCCACCCCCGGGACAGACCTTTCATCGAACACCGGGGAGCTGTTTTTT. This encodes CSATPGTDLSSNTGELFF.

V and J are TRBV6-1 and TRBJ2-3; 8 bases match TRBD2. V trimming: 2 bases; J trimming: 3 bases; junction bases outside the gene matches: 7. Germline assignment: CDR1 MNHNS and CDR2 SASEGT. The CDR3 loop spans 16 amino acids. This CDR3 reads CASSESAGGGTDTQYF. The DNA of the CDR3 is TGTGCCAGCAGTGAATCGGCGGGAGGAGGGACAGATACGCAGTATTTT.

The rearrangement joins TRBV28 to TRBJ1-1, with D unresolved. This CDR3 is 14 amino acids long. Trimming pared 7 bases from V and 1 base from J, leaving 13 bases between. Germline V gene sequence: CDR1 MDHEN, CDR2 SYDVKM. The CDR3 here is CASKVYRQNTEAFF. The CDR3 DNA follows: TGTGCCAGCAAAGTATACAGACAGAACACTGAAGCTTTCTTT.

The chain employs TRBV5-1 and TRBJ1-2; D gene unclear. Germline-derived CDR1 and CDR2 are SGHRS and YFSETQ. The V end was cut by 4 bases, the J end by 7 bases, with 20 bases between. There are 15 residues in the CDR3. The CDR3 sequence: CASSTPGQEVGGYTF. CDR3 DNA sequence: TGCGCCAGCAGCACCCCCGGGCAGGAGGTTGGTGGCTACACCTTC.

The chain carries TRBV7-9 and TRBJ2-1, with D possibly being TRBD1 (6 bases). The CDR3 contains 15 residues. V lost 7 bases and J 4 bases, leaving 17 bases between the germline ends. CDR1 is SEHNR and CDR2 is FQNEAQ in the germline V gene (reference sequence). The CDR3 bases are TGTGCCAGCAACAGTGTACAGGGATCGTACAATGAGCAGTTCTTC. Its translation is CASNSVQGSYNEQFF.

This clone occurred once. The rearrangement uses TRBV4-1 and TRBJ1-3; the match to TRBD1 covers 8 bases. The CDR3 contains 18 residues. With V trimmed by 3 bases and J by 2 bases, 12 bases remained unmatched. Germline V gene data show CDR1 as MGHRA and CDR2 as YSYEKL. CDR3 residues: CASSQTPSGGGAGNTIYF. CDR3 bases: TGCGCCAGCAGCCAGACGCCCTCAGGGGGCGGGGCTGGAAACACCATATATTTT.

The gene calls are TRBV28 and TRBJ1-1; D is ambiguous. Trimming shortened V by 3 bases and J by 1 base, and 9 bases separated the two germline ends. The CDR3 runs 14 residues. Germline CDR1 MDHEN, CDR2 SYDVKM. The CDR3 DNA reads as TGTGCCAGCAGTTTTCACCTGGCGAACACTGAAGCTTTCTTT. Its translation: CASSFHLANTEAFF. Using reference TRBV28 and TRBJ1-1 for the parts outside the CDR3, the full variable domain is DVKVTQSSRYLVKRTGEKVFLECVQDMDHENMFWYRQDPGLGLRLIYFSYDVKMKEKGDIPEGYSVSREKKERFSLILESASTNQTSMYLCASSFHLANTEAFFGQGTRLTVV.

The V gene is TRBV6-1, the J gene TRBJ2-3; 9 bases map to TRBD2. V gave up 7 bases and J gave up 2 bases; unmatched junction bases: 7. Germline CDR1 and CDR2: MNHNS and SASEGT. This CDR3 spans 15 amino acids. DNA for the CDR3: TGTGCCAGCACCTCGTTGGGACTAGCCACAGATACGCAGTATTTT. Translated, it gives CASTSLGLATDTQYF.

CDR3 DNA: TGTGCCAGTAGTACTAACAGGGGTTTCGACGAGCAGTACTTC. It yields the protein CASSTNRGFDEQYF. V usage is TRBV19 and J usage is TRBJ2-7; 7 positions agree with TRBD1. The V gene's germline CDR1 is LNHDA and CDR2 SQIVND (reference sequence). The ends lost 4 bases at V and 5 bases at J; junction bases unmatched: 8. This CDR3 has 14 residues.